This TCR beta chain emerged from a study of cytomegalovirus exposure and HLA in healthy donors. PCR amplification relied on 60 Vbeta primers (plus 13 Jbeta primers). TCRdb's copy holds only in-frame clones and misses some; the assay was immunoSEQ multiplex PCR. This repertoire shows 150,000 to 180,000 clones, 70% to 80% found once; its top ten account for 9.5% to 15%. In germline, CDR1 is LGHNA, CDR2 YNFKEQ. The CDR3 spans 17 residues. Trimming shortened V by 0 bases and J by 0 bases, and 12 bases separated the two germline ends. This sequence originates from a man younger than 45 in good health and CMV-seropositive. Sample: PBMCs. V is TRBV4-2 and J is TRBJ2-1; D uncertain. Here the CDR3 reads CASSQDLAAFSYNEQFF. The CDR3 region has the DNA TGTGCCAGCAGCCAAGATCTTGCGGCCTTCTCCTACAATGAGCAGTTCTTC.